Shown below are 24 T cell receptor beta chains from a single sample sequenced in a study of T cells after yellow fever vaccination. TCRdb reprocessed the 5' RACE reads via MiXCR and lists one record per CDR3 protein. The repertoire holds fewer than 500,000 distinct CDR3 sequences, with about 19% as singletons. Specimen: PBMCs, collected before the yellow fever booster vaccination. All receptors come from a young man who received the YFV17D yellow fever vaccine.

There are a few counts of this clonotype. V gene TRBV5-1 combines with J gene TRBJ2-3; D might be TRBD1 (6 bases). CDR3 size: 15 residues. The germline CDR1 and CDR2 sequences are SGHRS and YFSETQ. V was shortened by 4 bases and J by 3 bases, with 15 bases between the two germline ends. CDR3 sequence (DNA): TGCGCCAGCAGCGCACAGGGATTCTTGACAGATACGCAGTATTTT. Residues: CASSAQGFLTDTQYF.

Only a few counts were recorded for this clonotype. The junction and the germline gene differ at one end; a read error may be behind it. The chain combines TRBV10-2 with TRBJ1-2, with D unresolved. CDR1 and CDR2 (germline): WSHSY, SAAADI. The CDR3 consists of 11 residues. Here the CDR3 DNA reads TGCGCCAGCTCTGACGGCCGTGTGGGTTCCTTC. Protein sequence: CASSDGRVGSF.

This clonotype was found a few times. V is TRBV18 and J is TRBJ1-1, with D uncertain. The CDR3 contains 17 residues. Germline V CDR1 and CDR2: KGHSH, LQKENI. The V end was cut by 2 bases, the J end by 3 bases, with 19 bases between. The CDR3 here is CASSPSAARQWDTEAFF. The CDR3 region has the DNA TGTGCCAGCTCACCATCTGCCGCCCGCCAATGGGACACTGAAGCTTTCTTT.

This clonotype was seen more than once but under ten times. The genes are TRBV9 and TRBJ2-1, with a weak D call TRBD2 (8 bases). Germline CDR1 SGDLS, CDR2 YYNGEE. Trimming pared 3 bases from V and 8 bases from J, leaving 18 bases between. This CDR3 has 15 amino acids. The CDR3 here is CASSAIGTAGDEQFF. The CDR3 nucleotides are TGTGCCAGCAGCGCCATTGGGACAGCGGGAGATGAGCAGTTCTTC.

This clonotype was observed a few times. The genes are TRBV18 and TRBJ1-1; D is ambiguous. The CDR3 contains 13 residues. V dropped 3 bases and J dropped 0 bases, with 5 bases sitting between them. Germline loops: CDR1 KGHSH, CDR2 LQKENI. The CDR3 is CASSPVMNTEAFF. The DNA of the CDR3 is TGTGCCAGCTCACCCGTGATGAACACTGAAGCTTTCTTT.

This clonotype occurred a few times. The chain has TRBV15 and TRBJ2-1, with 7 bases aligning to TRBD2. V dropped 8 bases and J dropped 0; count of bases not matched to a gene: 7. The CDR3 runs to 15 residues. Germline loops: CDR1 LNHNV, CDR2 YYDKDF (reference sequence). The CDR3: CATAGAGNSYNEQFF. Here the CDR3 DNA reads TGTGCCACCGCCGGAGCGGGGAACTCCTACAATGAGCAGTTCTTC.

The gene calls are TRBV10-3 and TRBJ2-1; D assignment may be TRBD1 or TRBD2 (6 bases each). V was trimmed by 7 bases and J by 7 bases, leaving 17 bases between them. This CDR3 has 14 amino acids. In germline, CDR1 is ENHRY, CDR2 SYGVKD. The CDR3 reads CAITKGEVGNEQFF. The CDR3 bases are TGTGCCATCACCAAGGGGGAGGTAGGGAATGAGCAGTTCTTC.

In DNA form, the CDR3 reads TGTGCCAGCAGTTACGACAGAAGCAGCAATCAGCCCCAGCATTTT. Its protein product is CASSYDRSSNQPQHF. V and J are TRBV6-6 and TRBJ1-5, with D possibly being TRBD1 (5 bases). The germline CDR1 and CDR2 sequences are MNHNY and SVGAGI (reference sequence). The ends were cut back, 2 bases at V and 1 base at J, with 9 bases in the middle. There are 15 residues in the CDR3.

The chain uses TRBV5-1 and TRBJ2-1; the D is unclear. The V end lost 4 bases, the J end lost 8 bases, and 16 bases lay between the germline ends. The CDR3 runs to 14 residues. Germline CDR1 SGHRS, CDR2 YFSETQ. The CDR3 DNA sequence: TGCGCCAGCAGCCCGAGAAGGCTCGTCGATGAGCAGTTCTTC. This encodes CASSPRRLVDEQFF. Filled out from reference TRBV5-1 and TRBJ2-1, the complete variable domain reads KAGVTQTPRYLIKTRGQQVTLSCSPISGHRSVSWYQQTPGQGLQFLFEYFSETQRNKGNFPGRFSGRQFSNSRSEMNVSTLELGDSALYLCASSPRRLVDEQFFGPGTRLTVL.

J is TRBJ2-3 and V is TRBV6-5, with 7 bases aligning to TRBD1. CDR1 MNHEY and CDR2 SVGAGI come from the germline V gene. The ends lost 6 bases at V and 4 bases at J; junction bases unmatched: 7. The CDR3 extends over 14 amino acids. The CDR3 loop reads CASRRQGESDTQYF. CDR3 sequence (DNA): TGTGCCAGCAGAAGGCAGGGGGAGTCAGATACGCAGTATTTT.

Only a few counts were recorded for this clonotype. The gene calls are TRBV12-3 or TRBV12-4 and TRBJ1-4, with 7 nucleotides matching TRBD1. Trimming removed 5 bases from V and 3 bases from J; junction bases left unmatched: 3. There are 14 residues in the CDR3. This CDR3 is CASSRQGPNEKLFF. CDR3 nucleotides: TGTGCCAGCAGTCGACAGGGTCCTAATGAAAAACTGTTTTTT.

This clonotype was counted only a few times. The chain combines TRBV5-6 with TRBJ2-1; TRBD1 matches at 9 bases. The germline V gene has CDR1 SGHDT and CDR2 YYEEEE. This CDR3 has 16 amino acids. J lost 3 bases, V lost 4 bases, and 8 bases had no gene match. The DNA for the CDR3 is TGTGCCAGCAGCGCGTCCGGGACAGGGTTCTACAATGAGCAGTTCTTC. This translates into CASSASGTGFYNEQFF.

The chain combines TRBV11-2 with TRBJ1-2; D not certain. V lost 0 bases to trimming and J lost 7 bases, with 9 bases between them. The germline CDR1 and CDR2 sequences are SGHAT and FQNNGV. The CDR3 runs 13 residues. CDR3 bases: TGTGCCAGCAGCTTAGATCGGTTGGGTGGCTACACCTTC. Translation: CASSLDRLGGYTF.

The chain couples TRBV10-3 to TRBJ2-7; D is perhaps TRBD2 (5 bases). V was shortened by 3 bases and J by 3 bases, with 6 bases between the two germline ends. This CDR3 is built from 12 residues. In germline, CDR1 is ENHRY, CDR2 SYGVKD. The CDR3 sequence: CAISEGLYEQYV. CDR3 bases: TGTGCCATCAGTGAAGGACTCTACGAGCAGTACGTC.

V and J are TRBV7-8 and TRBJ2-5, with 9 bases lining up with TRBD1. Germline loops: CDR1 SGHVS, CDR2 FQNEAQ. The ends lost 5 bases at V and 5 bases at J; junction bases unmatched: 12. The CDR3 contains 16 residues. CDR3 loop: CASSHRRDRVHETQYF. The CDR3 coding sequence is TGTGCCAGCAGCCACCGTAGGGACAGGGTTCACGAGACCCAGTACTTC.

This clonotype appeared many times. The V call is TRBV20-1, the J call TRBJ1-1; D not certain. Trimming pared 3 bases from V and 1 base from J, leaving 12 bases between. CDR3 length: 14 residues. Germline-derived CDR1 and CDR2 are DFQATT and SNEGSKA (reference sequence). The CDR3 DNA is TGCAGTGCTAGCCCCCCCACCTCGAACACTGAAGCTTTCTTT. It codes for CSASPPTSNTEAFF.

This chain joins TRBV29-1 and TRBJ2-7, with D perhaps matching TRBD1 (6 bases). This CDR3 comprises 12 residues. Trimming removed 4 bases from V and 6 bases from J, with 13 bases in between. CDR1 is SQVTM, CDR2 ANQGSEA, per germline. In DNA, the CDR3 is TGCAGCGTTGGTCGTTTAGGGGGCGAGCAGTACTTC. Translation gives CSVGRLGGEQYF.

This clonotype was observed a few times. The rearrangement joins TRBV7-2 to TRBJ2-5; D call uncertain. Germline loops: CDR1 SGHTA, CDR2 FQGNSA. This CDR3 has 12 residues. V gave up 2 bases and J gave up 5 bases, with 6 bases separating them. The CDR3 DNA reads as TGTGCCAGCAGCTTAAGCTCCGAGACCCAGTACTTC. It specifies CASSLSSETQYF.

The chain couples TRBV5-1 to TRBJ2-1; 7 bases align to TRBD1. CDR1 and CDR2 from the germline V gene are SGHRS and YFSETQ. J lost 10 bases, V lost 4 bases, and 11 bases had no gene match. The CDR3 is 14 residues long. The CDR3 DNA sequence: TGCGCCAGCAGCACCGGACAGGCTCAGGTGGAGCAGTTCTTC. This codes for CASSTGQAQVEQFF.

This clonotype was detected a few times. This chain connects TRBV5-6 to TRBJ2-2; 12 nucleotides agree with TRBD1. The V segment lost 3 bases and the J segment 0 bases; nucleotides outside the gene matches: 9. Per the germline V gene, CDR1 is SGHDT and CDR2 is YYEEEE. The CDR3 loop spans 19 amino acids. CDR3 protein: CASSSKPGQGAANTGELFF. The CDR3 DNA sequence: TGTGCCAGCAGCTCAAAGCCGGGACAGGGGGCGGCGAACACCGGGGAGCTGTTTTTT.

The chain uses TRBV7-2 and TRBJ1-6; no reliable D call. This CDR3 has 13 residues. The ends were cut back, 11 bases at V and 0 bases at J, with 8 bases in the middle. Germline CDR1 is SGHTA and CDR2 is FQGNSA. This CDR3 is CAVRSSYNSPLHF. The DNA for the CDR3 is TGTGCCGTACGGAGCTCCTATAATTCACCCCTCCACTTT. The entire variable domain, with the rest obtained from reference TRBV7-2 and TRBJ1-6, is as follows: GAGVSQSPSNKVTEKGKDVELRCDPISGHTALYWYRQSLGQGLEFLIYFQGNSAPDKSGLPSDRFSAERTGGSVSTLTIQRTQQEDSAVYLCAVRSSYNSPLHFGNGTRLTVT.

This rearrangement joins TRBV5-4 to TRBJ2-1; D might be TRBD1 (5 bases). The germline gives CDR1 SGHNT, CDR2 YYREEE (reference sequence). The CDR3 sequence is 16 residues long. The V end lost 4 bases, the J end lost 2 bases, and 16 bases lay between the germline ends. Here the CDR3 reads CASSLKMGLAYNEQFF. The CDR3, as DNA: TGTGCCAGCAGCCTAAAGATGGGGCTGGCCTACAATGAGCAGTTCTTC.

The V gene is TRBV20-1, the J gene TRBJ2-3, with D possibly called TRBD1 or TRBD2 (6 bases each). Germline CDR1 DFQATT, CDR2 SNEGSKA (reference sequence). The germline V and J ends were trimmed by 4 bases and 4 bases, with 9 bases remaining between them. The CDR3 extends over 12 amino acids. The CDR3 bases are TGCAGTGCTAAGGGGGGTTCAGATACGCAGTATTTT. It is translated as CSAKGGSDTQYF.

This clonotype was recorded a few times. In DNA, the CDR3 is TGTGCCAGCAGACGGCCCGGGGACAGGAGCAACGAGCAGTACTTC. Translating gives CASRRPGDRSNEQYF. V gene TRBV12-3 or TRBV12-4 combines with J gene TRBJ2-7; 8 bases are shared with TRBD1. The CDR3 sequence is 15 residues long. Trimming at V came to 6 bases and at J to 5 bases, leaving 12 bases not matched to a gene.